The present T cell receptor (beta chain) was sequenced within a study of cytomegalovirus exposure and HLA in healthy donors. Study results and caveats: Productive status was seen about 87% or about 30% of the time for most TCR beta V segments in an earlier analysis. A missense variant in DCLRE1C was later tied to TCR beta V- and J-gene trimming.

As concerns this clone: Its target is not known.

The V end was cut by 5 bases, the J end by 7 bases, with 17 bases between. The CDR3 runs to 15 residues. The germline V gene encodes CDR1 MNHNY and CDR2 SVGAGI (reference sequence). PCR employed 60 Vbeta and 13 Jbeta primers. This table comes from immunoSEQ multiplex PCR, and its TCRdb copy is limited to in-frame clones, with some not included. The sample shows around 100,000 clones, around 66% of them seen only once. This chain joins TRBV6-6 and TRBJ1-4, with D possibly matching TRBD1 (6 bases). The TCR comes from a woman aged 50 to 60 in good health and CMV-seronegative. Sequences were obtained from PBMCs. CDR3 sequence: CASSQEMRRGEKLFF. CDR3 nucleotide sequence: TGTGCCAGCAGTCAGGAAATGCGCAGGGGTGAAAAACTGTTTTTT.